The clone carrying this T cell receptor beta chain was counted at least ten times. Its specificity is not known. Peripheral blood samples of about 10 milliliters were drawn from each donor. CDR3 length equals 12 residues. CDR1 is DFQATT, CDR2 SNEGSKA, per germline (reference sequence). Trimming removed 3 bases from V and 4 bases from J, with 9 bases in between. The authors ran a second PCR of 7 to 11 cycles using a sample-barcoded 5' primer and a J-beta primer mix. TCRdb used MiXCR to reprocess the 5' RACE reads, holding one entry per CDR3 protein. In the table there are approximately 900,000 distinct CDR3 sequences, about 29% of which are singletons. This entry comes from a study of blood T cells in healthy people across ages. Study findings and constraints: Because sorting was not performed, PBMCs prevented conclusive naive versus antigen-experienced comparison. Donor CMV infection status was unknown, possibly confounding age-related changes in expanded clonotypes. Higher diversity, along with more naive CD4+ cells, distinguished long-lived donors from aged donors.

The data were also submitted as part of a second study, on T cells of mothers and their children.

The chain carries TRBV20-1 and TRBJ1-2; D is uncertain. The receptor comes from a woman aged 40 to 49 in good health. The sequenced sample was blood. The CDR3 loop reads CSASGQIYGYTF. The CDR3 nucleotides read TGCAGTGCTAGTGGGCAGATCTATGGCTACACCTTC.